This TCR beta chain was captured in a study of regulatory T cells in long-lasting Graves disease. Findings and caveats of the study: Gene preferences differed: TRBV28, TRBJ1-2, TRBJ2-5 in persistent cases.

The table lists this clonotype with many counts. Its antigen is unknown. Deletions cut 5 bases from V and 0 bases from J, with 7 bases between. The CDR3 spans 13 residues. Sequencing libraries for TCR beta were prepared with iRepertoire HTBI primers and Arm-PCR of CDR3 regions. TCRdb ran MiXCR on the multiplex PCR reads and lists one entry per CDR3 protein. The sample lists roughly 420,000 distinct CDR3 sequences, over 15% occurring once. As to time point: newly diagnosed GD, antithyroid drugs for less than 3 months. From PBMCs, RNA was extracted and then used to make the TCR library. American Thyroid Association guidelines served as the basis for diagnosing Graves' disease. These data are also associated with another study on T cells in Graves' hyperthyroidism and ophthalmopathy. That paper notes: A model of 13 V-J features distinguished ophthalmopathy from stable hyperthyroidism.

This clonotype was sampled from a woman aged 18-30 years with Graves disease. Material: peripheral blood mononuclear cells (PBMCs), obtained at new diagnosis, from a patient treated with antithyroid drugs. V usage is TRBV12-3 or TRBV12-4 and J usage is TRBJ1-2; D ambiguous. The CDR3 DNA follows: TGTGCCAGCAGTGATAGAGCTAACTATGGCTACACCTTC. This codes for CASSDRANYGYTF.